The source of this T cell receptor (beta chain) is a study of a mutant IDH1 vaccine in newly diagnosed glioma. Across the whole study: At weeks 1, 3, 5, 7, 11, 15, 19 and 23, patients received a vaccination, eight in all. Either 4-6 weeks after radiotherapy alone or alongside temozolomide, vaccination was begun. Patients had received radiotherapy, temozolomide, or both previously, most receiving both.

The CDR3 extends over 12 amino acids. V lost 6 bases, J lost 0 bases, and 3 bases lay in between. The germline CDR1 and CDR2 sequences are MNHEY and SVGAGI. With respect to this clone: The antigen is not known.

Time point specified: week 5, during vaccination. Each dose delivered 300 ug of mutant IDH1 20-mer peptide subcutaneously with imiquimod. Donors harbored newly found WHO grade 3 or 4 IDH1-mutant, ATRX-lost astrocytomas. The table came from immunoSEQ multiplex PCR; TCRdb's copy has only in-frame clones and leaves some out. The sample has 40,000 to 50,000 clones, approximately 85% seen once. This rearrangement joins TRBV6-5 to TRBJ1-5; D not certain. The receptor was isolated from a man in his forties with glioma. The material sequenced was PBMCs, taken from a glioma patient whose treatment included an IDH1 peptide vaccine. The CDR3 coding sequence is TGTGCCAGCAGGGGTAGCAATCAGCCCCAGCATTTT. This sequence encodes CASRGSNQPQHF.